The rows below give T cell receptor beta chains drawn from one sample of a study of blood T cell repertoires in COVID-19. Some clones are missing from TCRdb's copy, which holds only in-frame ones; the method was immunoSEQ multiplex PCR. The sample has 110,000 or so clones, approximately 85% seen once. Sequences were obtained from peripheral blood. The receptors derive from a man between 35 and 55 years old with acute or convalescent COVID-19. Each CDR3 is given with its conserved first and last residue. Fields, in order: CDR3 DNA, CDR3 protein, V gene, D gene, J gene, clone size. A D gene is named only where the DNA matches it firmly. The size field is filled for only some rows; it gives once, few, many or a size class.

DNA: TGTGCCATCAGTGAGTTCACTAGCGGGGGGGAATACACAGATACGCAGTATTTT; CDR3: CAISEFTSGGEYTDTQYF; V: TRBV10-3; D: TRBD2; J: TRBJ2-3; size: NA
DNA: TGTGCCAGCAGCCCCAGGGTGACTGGAAACACCATATATTTT; CDR3: CASSPRVTGNTIYF; V: TRBV7-2; D: NA; J: TRBJ1-3; size: NA
DNA: TGTGCCAGCAGCCGCACAGGAAGAGCGGGGGAGCGGGAGACCCAGTACTTC; CDR3: CASSRTGRAGERETQYF; V: TRBV11-2; D: TRBD2; J: TRBJ2-5; size: NA
DNA: TGCGCCAGCAGCCAAGACCTCGCGGGGGGGCCGCTGAATACGCAGTATTTT; CDR3: CASSQDLAGGPLNTQYF; V: TRBV4-1; D: TRBD2; J: TRBJ2-3; size: NA
DNA: TGTGCCAGTAGTATGAGTGGGGGGGGTTACAATGAGCAGTTCTTC; CDR3: CASSMSGGGYNEQFF; V: TRBV19; D: TRBD2; J: TRBJ2-1; size: NA
DNA: TGCGCCAGCAGCGGGGGGGGCACAGATACGCAGTATTTT; CDR3: CASSGGGTDTQYF; V: TRBV4-1; D: TRBD2; J: TRBJ2-3; size: NA
DNA: TGTGCAAGTCGCTTTCTCCCCCAGCATTTT; CDR3: CASRFLPQHF; V: TRBV12-2; D: NA; J: TRBJ1-5; size: once
DNA: TGTGCCTGGAGGGTCTCGTCCGGCTCCTATAATTCACCCCTCCACTTT; CDR3: CAWRVSSGSYNSPLHF; V: TRBV30; D: NA; J: TRBJ1-6; size: NA
DNA: TGTGCCAGCAGCTTCTCCCCGGCGGGCCAAGAGACCCAGTACTTC; CDR3: CASSFSPAGQETQYF; V: TRBV11-2; D: NA; J: TRBJ2-5; size: NA
DNA: TGTGCCAGCAGCTTTCGGTTCGGGCAGCCCCAGCATTTT; CDR3: CASSFRFGQPQHF; V: TRBV7-2; D: NA; J: TRBJ1-5; size: NA
DNA: TGTGCCTGGACAGGGGGCAACCCTGAAGCTTTCTTT; CDR3: CAWTGGNPEAFF; V: TRBV30; D: TRBD1; J: TRBJ1-1; size: NA
DNA: TGTGCCAGCATAGGACAGGGGAGGACTAATGAAAAACTGTTTTTT; CDR3: CASIGQGRTNEKLFF; V: TRBV28; D: TRBD1; J: TRBJ1-4; size: NA
DNA: TGTGCCACCAGCAGTCTCCGGGCAGGGGAGAATGAAAAACTGTTTTTT; CDR3: CATSSLRAGENEKLFF; V: TRBV15; D: NA; J: TRBJ1-4; size: NA
DNA: TGTGCCAGCAAACACGGGGGGCTATCCACAGATACGCAGTATTTT; CDR3: CASKHGGLSTDTQYF; V: TRBV6-5; D: NA; J: TRBJ2-3; size: few
DNA: TGTGCCAGTAGTATCCTAGCGGGGTCACGCTCATCCTACAATGAGCAGTTCTTC; CDR3: CASSILAGSRSSYNEQFF; V: TRBV19; D: TRBD2; J: TRBJ2-1; size: NA
DNA: TGTGCCTGGAGACGCGGGGGCAACCAAGAGACCCAGTACTTC; CDR3: CAWRRGGNQETQYF; V: TRBV30; D: NA; J: TRBJ2-5; size: NA
DNA: TGTGCCAGCAGCCCAGGACAGGTATCGAACACTGAAGCTTTCTTT; CDR3: CASSPGQVSNTEAFF; V: TRBV14; D: TRBD1; J: TRBJ1-1; size: once
DNA: TGCAGCGCCGGACAAGCGATGAACACCGAAGCTTTCTTT; CDR3: CSAGQAMNTEAFF; V: TRBV29-1; D: NA; J: TRBJ1-1; size: NA
DNA: TGTGCCAGCAGCCCCGCGGGGCAGCGCACAGATACGCAGTATTTT; CDR3: CASSPAGQRTDTQYF; V: TRBV7-2; D: NA; J: TRBJ2-3; size: once
DNA: TGTGCCAGCAGCCCCGCCCGCGGGGGGACTAGCACAGATACGCAGTATTTT; CDR3: CASSPARGGTSTDTQYF; V: TRBV9; D: TRBD2; J: TRBJ2-3; size: NA
DNA: TGTGCCAGCAGTTTACGAGGGGGCTATGGCTACACCTTC; CDR3: CASSLRGGYGYTF; V: TRBV27; D: NA; J: TRBJ1-2; size: NA
DNA: TGCAGCGTTGAGGGGCGAGGCTACGAGCAGTACTTC; CDR3: CSVEGRGYEQYF; V: TRBV29-1; D: NA; J: TRBJ2-7; size: NA
DNA: TGTGCCAGCAGCTTTGAGAAGCCCTACGAGCAGTACTTC; CDR3: CASSFEKPYEQYF; V: TRBV7-2; D: NA; J: TRBJ2-7; size: NA